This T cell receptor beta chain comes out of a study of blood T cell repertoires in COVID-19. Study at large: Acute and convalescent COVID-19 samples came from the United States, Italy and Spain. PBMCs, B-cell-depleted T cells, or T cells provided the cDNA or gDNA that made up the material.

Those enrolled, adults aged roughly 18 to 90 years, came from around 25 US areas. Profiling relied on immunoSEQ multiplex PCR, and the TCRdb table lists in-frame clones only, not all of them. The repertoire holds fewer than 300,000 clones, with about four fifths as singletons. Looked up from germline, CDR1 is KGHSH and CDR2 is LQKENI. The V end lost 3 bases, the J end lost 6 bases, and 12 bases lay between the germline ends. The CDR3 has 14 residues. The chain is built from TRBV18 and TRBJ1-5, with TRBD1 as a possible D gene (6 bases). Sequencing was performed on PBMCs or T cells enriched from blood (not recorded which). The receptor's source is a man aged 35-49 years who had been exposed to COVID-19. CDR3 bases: TGTGCCAGCTCACCCCGGGGGGCGATTCAGCCCCAGCATTTT. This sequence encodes CASSPRGAIQPQHF.